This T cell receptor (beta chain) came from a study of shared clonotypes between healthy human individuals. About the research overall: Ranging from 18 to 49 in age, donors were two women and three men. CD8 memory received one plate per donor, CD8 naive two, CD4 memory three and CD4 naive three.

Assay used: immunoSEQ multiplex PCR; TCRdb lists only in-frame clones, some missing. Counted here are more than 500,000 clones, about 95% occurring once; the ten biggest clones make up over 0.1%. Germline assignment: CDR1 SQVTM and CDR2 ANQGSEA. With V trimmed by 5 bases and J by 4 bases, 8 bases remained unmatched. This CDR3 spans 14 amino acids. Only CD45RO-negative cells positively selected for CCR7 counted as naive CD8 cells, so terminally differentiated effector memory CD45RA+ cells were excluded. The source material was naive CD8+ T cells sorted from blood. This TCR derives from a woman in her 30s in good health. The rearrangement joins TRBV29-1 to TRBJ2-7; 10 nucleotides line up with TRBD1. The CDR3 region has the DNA TGCAGCGTTCAACGCCGGGACAGGGGATACGAGCAGTACTTC. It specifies CSVQRRDRGYEQYF.